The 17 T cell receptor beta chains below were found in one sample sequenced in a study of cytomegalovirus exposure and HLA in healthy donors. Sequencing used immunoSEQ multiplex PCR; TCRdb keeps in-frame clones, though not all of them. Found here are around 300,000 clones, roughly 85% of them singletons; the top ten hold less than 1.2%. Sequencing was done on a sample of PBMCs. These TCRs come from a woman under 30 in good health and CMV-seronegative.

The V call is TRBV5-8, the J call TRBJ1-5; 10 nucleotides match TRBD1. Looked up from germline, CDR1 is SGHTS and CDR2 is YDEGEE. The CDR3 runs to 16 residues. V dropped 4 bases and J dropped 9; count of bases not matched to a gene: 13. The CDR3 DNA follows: TGTGCCAGCAGCACCGGGACAGGGGTCTCCACGGGGCCCCAGCATTTT. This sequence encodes CASSTGTGVSTGPQHF.

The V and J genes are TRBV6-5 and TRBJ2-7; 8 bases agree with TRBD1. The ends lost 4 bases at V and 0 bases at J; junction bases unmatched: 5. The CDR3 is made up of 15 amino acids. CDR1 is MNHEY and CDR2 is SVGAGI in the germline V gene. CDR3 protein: CASSFHRGSSYEQYF. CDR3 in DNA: TGTGCCAGCAGTTTTCACAGGGGGAGCTCCTACGAGCAGTACTTC.

The DNA for the CDR3 is TGTGCCTGGAGCCCCATGACAGCTTCTGAACTAGGCTACACCTTC. It encodes CAWSPMTASELGYTF. The chain has TRBV30 and TRBJ1-2, with TRBD1 as a possible D gene (5 bases). Germline values: CDR1 GTSNPN, CDR2 SVGIG (reference sequence). The ends were cut back, 3 bases at V and 8 bases at J, with 22 bases in the middle. This CDR3 contains 15 residues. Full variable domain (rest looked up from reference TRBV30 and TRBJ1-2): SQTIHQWPATLVQPVGSPLSLECTVEGTSNPNLYWYRQAAGRGLQLLFYSVGIGQISSEVPQNLSASRPQDRQFILSSKKLLLSDSGFYLCAWSPMTASELGYTFGSGTRLTVV.

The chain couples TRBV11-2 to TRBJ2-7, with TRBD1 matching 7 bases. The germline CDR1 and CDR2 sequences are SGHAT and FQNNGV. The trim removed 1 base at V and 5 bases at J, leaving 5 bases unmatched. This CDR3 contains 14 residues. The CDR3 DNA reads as TGTGCCAGCAGCTTAGGGGGGACAGCCCACGAGCAGTACTTC. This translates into CASSLGGTAHEQYF.

The DNA of the CDR3 is TGTGCCAGTGTCCGGGACAGAGTCACAGATACGCAGTATTTT. Residues: CASVRDRVTDTQYF. The chain combines TRBV19 with TRBJ2-3; 7 nucleotides line up with TRBD1. Germline trimming cut 8 bases from V and 2 bases from J; bases unmatched to any gene: 7. The CDR3 length is 14 residues. Germline V gene sequence: CDR1 LNHDA, CDR2 SQIVND (reference sequence). The full variable domain, rest sourced from reference TRBV19 and TRBJ2-3, is DGGITQSPKYLFRKEGQNVTLSCEQNLNHDAMYWYRQDPGQGLRLIYYSQIVNDFQKGDIAEGYSVSREKKESFPLTVTSAQKNPTAFYLCASVRDRVTDTQYFGPGTRLTVL.

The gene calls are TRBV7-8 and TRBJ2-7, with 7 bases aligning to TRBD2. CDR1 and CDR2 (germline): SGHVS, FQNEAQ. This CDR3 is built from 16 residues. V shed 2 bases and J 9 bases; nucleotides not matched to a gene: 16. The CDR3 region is CASSLNRDPRWGGQYF. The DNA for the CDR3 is TGTGCCAGCAGCTTAAATAGGGACCCCAGATGGGGGGGGCAGTACTTC.

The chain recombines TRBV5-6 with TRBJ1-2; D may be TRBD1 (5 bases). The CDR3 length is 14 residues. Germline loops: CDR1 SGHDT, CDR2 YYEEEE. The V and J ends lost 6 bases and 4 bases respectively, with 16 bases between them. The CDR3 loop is CASTYRGTAYGYTF. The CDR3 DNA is TGTGCCAGCACCTACCGGGGGACGGCCTATGGCTACACCTTC. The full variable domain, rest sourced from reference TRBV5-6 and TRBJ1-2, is DAGVTQSPTHLIKTRGQQVTLRCSPKSGHDTVSWYQQALGQGPQFIFQYYEEEERQRGNFPDRFSGHQFPNYSSELNVNALLLGDSALYLCASTYRGTAYGYTFGSGTRLTVV.

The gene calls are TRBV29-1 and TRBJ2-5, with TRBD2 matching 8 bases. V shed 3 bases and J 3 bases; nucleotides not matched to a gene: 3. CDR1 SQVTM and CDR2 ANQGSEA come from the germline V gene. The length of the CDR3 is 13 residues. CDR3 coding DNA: TGCAGCGTTGATATGGGACTAGAAGAGACCCAGTACTTC. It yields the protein CSVDMGLEETQYF.

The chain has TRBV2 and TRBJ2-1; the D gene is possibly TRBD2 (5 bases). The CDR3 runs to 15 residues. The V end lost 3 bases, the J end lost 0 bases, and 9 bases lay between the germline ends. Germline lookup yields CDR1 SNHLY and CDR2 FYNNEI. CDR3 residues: CASSEEVTSYNEQFF. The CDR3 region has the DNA TGTGCCAGCAGTGAGGAGGTTACCTCCTACAATGAGCAGTTCTTC. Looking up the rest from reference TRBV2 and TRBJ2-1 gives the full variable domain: EPEVTQTPSHQVTQMGQEVILRCVPISNHLYFYWYRQILGQKVEFLVSFYNNEISEKSEIFDDQFSVERPDGSNFTLKIRSTKLEDSAMYFCASSEEVTSYNEQFFGPGTRLTVL.

CDR3 DNA: TGTGCCAGCAGTGAAGGGACAGCTACCTACGAGCAGTACTTC. Its translation: CASSEGTATYEQYF. The chain employs TRBV6-1 and TRBJ2-7; TRBD1 might be the D (6 bases). Germline V gene data show CDR1 as MNHNS and CDR2 as SASEGT. V was shortened by 1 base and J by 2 bases, with 9 bases between the two germline ends. The CDR3 length is 14 residues.

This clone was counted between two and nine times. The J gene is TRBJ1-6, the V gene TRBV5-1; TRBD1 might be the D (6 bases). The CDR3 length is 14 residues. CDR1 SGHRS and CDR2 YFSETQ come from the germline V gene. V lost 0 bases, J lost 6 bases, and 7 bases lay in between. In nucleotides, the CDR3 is TGCGCCAGCAGCTTGGGGGGGCCTAATTCACCCCTCCACTTT. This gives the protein CASSLGGPNSPLHF. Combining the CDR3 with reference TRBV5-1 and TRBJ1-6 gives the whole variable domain KAGVTQTPRYLIKTRGQQVTLSCSPISGHRSVSWYQQTPGQGLQFLFEYFSETQRNKGNFPGRFSGRQFSNSRSEMNVSTLELGDSALYLCASSLGGPNSPLHFGNGTRLTVT.

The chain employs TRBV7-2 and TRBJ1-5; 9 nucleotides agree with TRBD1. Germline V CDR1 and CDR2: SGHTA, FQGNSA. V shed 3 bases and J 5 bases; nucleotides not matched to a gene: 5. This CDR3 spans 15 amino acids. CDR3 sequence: CASSLGQGGDQPQHF. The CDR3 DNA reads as TGTGCCAGCAGCTTGGGACAGGGCGGGGATCAGCCCCAGCATTTT.

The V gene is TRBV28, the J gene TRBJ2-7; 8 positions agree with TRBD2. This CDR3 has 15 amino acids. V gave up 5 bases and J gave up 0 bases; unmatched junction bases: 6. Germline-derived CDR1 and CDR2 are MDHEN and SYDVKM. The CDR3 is CASSRGGAPSYEQYF. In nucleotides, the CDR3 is TGTGCCAGCAGTCGGGGGGGGGCCCCCTCCTACGAGCAGTACTTC.

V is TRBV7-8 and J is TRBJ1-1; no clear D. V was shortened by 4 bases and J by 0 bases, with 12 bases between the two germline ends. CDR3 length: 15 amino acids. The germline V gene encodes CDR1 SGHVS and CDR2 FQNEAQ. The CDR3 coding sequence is TGTGCCAGCAGCTCCCTTTCAGGCGTGAACACTGAAGCTTTCTTT. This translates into CASSSLSGVNTEAFF.

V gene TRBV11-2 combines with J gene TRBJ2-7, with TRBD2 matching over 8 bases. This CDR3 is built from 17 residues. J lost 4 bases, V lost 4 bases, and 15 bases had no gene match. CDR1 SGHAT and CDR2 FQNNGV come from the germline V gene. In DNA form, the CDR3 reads TGTGCCAGCAGCTCCCCTTTCCAGCGGGAGAGGTCATACGAGCAGTACTTC. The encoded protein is CASSSPFQRERSYEQYF.

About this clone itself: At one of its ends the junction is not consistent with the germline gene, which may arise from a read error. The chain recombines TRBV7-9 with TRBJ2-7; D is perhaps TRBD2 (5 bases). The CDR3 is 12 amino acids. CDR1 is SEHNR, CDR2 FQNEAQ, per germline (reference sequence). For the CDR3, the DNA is TGTGCCAGCAGCTCTGGCGGTTTAGGGTCGGGATTC. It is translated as CASSSGGLGSGF.

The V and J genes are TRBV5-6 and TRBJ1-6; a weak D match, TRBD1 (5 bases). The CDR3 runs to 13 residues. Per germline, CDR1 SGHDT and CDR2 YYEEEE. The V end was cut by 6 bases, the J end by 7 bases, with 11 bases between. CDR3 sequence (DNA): TGTGCCAGCACCCTACAGGAGAATTCACCCCTCCACTTT. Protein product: CASTLQENSPLHF.